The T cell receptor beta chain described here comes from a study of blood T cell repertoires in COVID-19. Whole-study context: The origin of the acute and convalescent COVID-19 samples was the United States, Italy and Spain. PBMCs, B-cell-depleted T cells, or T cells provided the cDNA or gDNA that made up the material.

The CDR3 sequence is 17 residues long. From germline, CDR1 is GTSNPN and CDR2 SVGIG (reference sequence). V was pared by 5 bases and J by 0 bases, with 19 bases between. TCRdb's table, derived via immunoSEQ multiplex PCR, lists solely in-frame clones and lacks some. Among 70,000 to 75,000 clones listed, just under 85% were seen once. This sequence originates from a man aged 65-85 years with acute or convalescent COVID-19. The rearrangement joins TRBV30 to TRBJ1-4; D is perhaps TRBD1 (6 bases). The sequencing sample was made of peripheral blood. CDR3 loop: CAWGDGQNPATNEKLFF. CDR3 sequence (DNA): TGTGCCTGGGGTGACGGACAGAACCCTGCAACTAATGAAAAACTGTTTTTT.